This record looks at one T cell receptor (beta chain) sequence and its context. Its antigen remains unidentified. The sample is drawn from a study of OX40 agonist ivuxolimab in advanced cancers. The wider study: Ivuxolimab, an agonistic anti-OX40 (CD134) antibody, was given to patients.

Sequenced by immunoSEQ multiplex PCR; TCRdb stores in-frame clones only, minus some. Of some 86,000 clones listed, 91% were seen once; the top ten hold approximately 9.3%. General observations from the study: Partial responders dosed at 0.1-3.0 mg/kg displayed clonal expansion ranking among the lowest. At 0.1 to 3.0 mg/kg, CD4+ and CD8+ blood T cells expanded clonally by week 6.

Looked up from germline, CDR1 is SEHNR and CDR2 is FQNEAQ (reference sequence). The CDR3 spans 15 residues. After removal of 5 bases from V and 2 bases from J, the junction contained 8 bases not matched to a gene. The source of this sequence is an adult with an advanced solid tumor such as melanoma, head and neck, liver or kidney cancer. This chain joins TRBV7-9 and TRBJ2-7; 8 bases align to TRBD1. The sequencing here drew on CD4+ or CD8+ T cells sorted from blood, taken in a trial of the OX40 agonist ivuxolimab. Here the CDR3 reads CASSPRTGWTYEQYF. In DNA form, the CDR3 reads TGTGCCAGCAGCCCCCGGACAGGGTGGACCTACGAGCAGTACTTC. The variable domain in full, with the rest retrieved from reference TRBV7-9 and TRBJ2-7, is DTGVSQNPRHKITKRGQNVTFRCDPISEHNRLYWYRQTLGQGPEFLTYFQNEAQLEKSRLLSDRFSAERPKGSFSTLEIQRTEQGDSAMYLCASSPRTGWTYEQYFGPGTRLTVT.